The text below deals with one T cell receptor beta chain. The CDR3 is 17 residues long. Germline CDR1 and CDR2: LNHDA and SQIVND (reference sequence). Trimming removed 4 bases from V and 4 bases from J; junction bases left unmatched: 11. The sample belongs to a study of blood T cell repertoires in COVID-19. On the study more broadly: The origin of the acute and convalescent COVID-19 samples was the United States, Italy and Spain. PBMCs, B-cell-depleted T cells, or T cells were the source of the cDNA or gDNA that made up the material.

In the study's own analysis: Estimation of nucleated cell counts relied on the amplification of reference gene primers. Sequencing was performed with immunoSEQ multiplex PCR; in TCRdb, only in-frame clones are kept and a portion is missing. The V and J calls and clone size were taken over from that table, and D and trimming were inferred from the DNA. The data contain around 250,000 clones, around 83% of them seen just once; the ten biggest clones take up less than 3.5%. The sequenced sample consisted of peripheral blood. This sequence was found in a young woman with acute or convalescent COVID-19. The rearrangement links TRBV19 to TRBJ2-7; 12 positions agree with TRBD2. In nucleotides, the CDR3 is TGTGCCAGTAGTACCCGACTAGCGGGAGCCGTAAAGTACGAGCAGTACTTC. This codes for CASSTRLAGAVKYEQYF.